The present T cell receptor beta chain was sequenced within a study of T cell responses to AZD1222 COVID-19 vaccine (dated by TCRdb to the early 2020s). About the study as a whole: A total of 233 trial participants underwent TCR sequencing, of whom approximately 200 had received two doses of AZD1222 and about 25 had received two doses of the MenACWY control vaccine. Trial participants were enrolled into age subgroups of 18-55, 56-69 and 70-plus years, which contained roughly 140, 27 and 60 TCR-sequenced participants, respectively. The study at large found these results: No day 14 peak-response samples were available, so repertoires were characterized only after the peak T cell response. A significant rise in spike-specific TCR breadth and depth was observed after two AZD1222 doses relative to day 0 and relative to MenACWY recipients. Nearly half of unique spike-specific TCRs reportedly recognized epitopes outside regions mutated in the B.1.351 and B.1.1.7 variants. The vaccine-associated CD4 TCRs covered the entire spike protein, and the dominant responses fell in regions 160-218 and 743-854. Participants were mostly white British and included more females than males, and it was suggested by the authors that clonal diversity may have been underestimated. In the small 56-69-year group, the increase in depth fell short of significance, most likely because of low power. Only a handful of AZD1222 recipients were SARS-CoV-2 seropositive at baseline, limiting conclusions about previously exposed vaccinees.

The CDR3 regions of human TCRbeta chains were analyzed by immunosequencing. The authors processed their data as follows. Repertoire TCRs were matched against a reference library of SARS-CoV-2-specific TCRs generated with the MIRA antigen-specificity platform. Breadth was defined as the fraction of unique TCRs that were SARS-CoV-2-associated, and depth was defined as the fraction of total T cells that were SARS-CoV-2-associated. Using the MIRA data, each spike-specific TCR was assigned both to the spike region to which the TCR was reactive and to a CD4 or CD8 class. Log10-transformed breadth and depth values were compared by one-way ANOVA with Sidak's multiple comparisons tests. TCRdb mirrors the immuneACCESS table, restricted to in-frame sequences. Some clones are absent from its copies; in checked studies, under half trace to an unresolved V gene, and the reason for the others is unknown. V, J and clone size were drawn from that table, and D and trimming were deduced from the DNA. Across this sample there are some 140,000 clones, with approximately 92% seen only once. The ten largest clonotypes hold less than 2% of the sample.

As regards this clone: The clone's antigen remains unknown. Base qualities are not recorded, but no much larger clone differs from it by a single base.

What the time point label conveys for this sample: about 28 days (+/-7) after the second vaccine dose. AZD1222 recipients with second doses at about 4 weeks or about 12 weeks were pooled, because spike-specific TCR depth and breadth did not differ between schedules. Vaccinee samples came from UK trials COV001 and COV002, including a single-blind randomized controlled phase 2/3 trial of AZD1222 (ChAdOx1 nCoV-19) in healthy adults. For TCRbeta chain sequencing, PBMC samples were collected from trial participants at day 0 and at day 28 after the second dose. The germline V gene (reference sequence) supplies CDR1 SGHNT and CDR2 YYREEE. Taken from cysteine to phenylalanine, the CDR3 has 14 residues. Only the CDR3 portion is preserved as DNA: 42 bases, with reading frame beginning at the first base. V is clipped by 1 base and J by 7 bases, and the sequence between their germline boundaries is 12 bases long.

The sample was peripheral blood, taken 28 days after the second AZD1222 dose. This receptor was taken from an adult who received the AZD1222 COVID-19 vaccine. The sequence joins TRBV5-4 to TRBJ2-1; the best D guess is TRBD2, with 6 bases matching. The bases read TGTGCCAGCAGCTTGCAGGGACTGCGAAATGAGCAGTTCTTC. It is translated as CASSLQGLRNEQFF.